The 9 T cell receptor beta chains below all came from one sample that was sequenced in a study of blood T cell repertoires in COVID-19. Generated by immunoSEQ multiplex PCR, the TCRdb table keeps only in-frame clones and is missing some. Seen here are 450,000 or so clones, 75% to 90% observed once, and the top ten hold 1.5% to 1.8%. Sequenced material: peripheral blood. These receptor sequences come from a woman aged 40 to 50 with COVID-19, enrolled during active disease.

This clone is a singleton in its sample. The chain carries TRBV5-6 and TRBJ2-5; the D gene is possibly TRBD2 (6 bases). Germline V gives CDR1 SGHDT, CDR2 YYEEEE. Trimming removed 1 base at V and 5 bases at J, with 18 bases between. The CDR3 sequence is 16 residues long. The CDR3 nucleotides are TGTGCCAGCAGCTTGTTTGCGGGAAGGAGCACTGAGACCCAGTACTTC. Translating it yields CASSLFAGRSTETQYF.

V usage is TRBV5-1 and J usage is TRBJ2-7; TRBD2 agrees at 8 bases. The germline V gene encodes CDR1 SGHRS and CDR2 YFSETQ. This CDR3 has 14 residues. V gave up 6 bases and J gave up 2 bases; unmatched junction bases: 7. DNA for the CDR3: TGCGCCAGCACGAGACGGGAGGGCCCCTACGAGCAGTACTTC. This sequence encodes CASTRREGPYEQYF.

The genes are TRBV19 and TRBJ1-1; tentative D call: TRBD1 (5 bases). The V end lost 6 bases, the J end lost 0 bases, and 11 bases lay between the germline ends. This CDR3 has 14 amino acids. The germline V gene encodes CDR1 LNHDA and CDR2 SQIVND (reference sequence). CDR3 DNA sequence: TGTGCCAGTAGCCCGACAGTTATGAACACTGAAGCTTTCTTT. Its protein is CASSPTVMNTEAFF.

The chain carries TRBV7-2 and TRBJ1-1; D is unresolved. Deletions cut 8 bases from V and 1 base from J, with 11 bases between. The CDR3 loop spans 13 amino acids. The germline CDR1 and CDR2 sequences are SGHTA and FQGNSA. The CDR3: CASGQFSNTEAFF. The CDR3 DNA reads as TGTGCCAGCGGCCAATTTTCGAACACTGAAGCTTTCTTT.

This rearrangement joins TRBV28 to TRBJ2-7; D is ambiguous. Between the trimmed V and J ends, which lost 3 bases and 4 bases, there was a span of 7 bases. The CDR3 contains 12 residues. The germline CDR1 and CDR2 sequences are MDHEN and SYDVKM. This chain's CDR3 is CASSLLRYEQYF. The CDR3 bases are TGTGCCAGCAGTTTGTTGCGGTACGAGCAGTACTTC.

The J gene is TRBJ2-1, the V gene TRBV7-9; TRBD2 agrees at 7 bases. This CDR3 has 17 residues. V dropped 1 base and J dropped 8; count of bases not matched to a gene: 14. CDR1 and CDR2 from the germline V gene are SEHNR and FQNEAQ (reference sequence). CDR3 nucleotide sequence: TGTGCCAGCAGCTTAGAATTGGCGGGAGATGCGGTGGATGAGCAGTTCTTC. Translation gives CASSLELAGDAVDEQFF.

The CDR3 DNA reads TGTGCCAGCAGTGAAGCGGGACATCTTGGCTACACCTTC. Translation: CASSEAGHLGYTF. This sequence joins TRBV6-1 and TRBJ1-2; tentatively, D is TRBD1 (6 bases). Germline CDR1 is MNHNS and CDR2 is SASEGT. This CDR3 has 13 amino acids. Trimming took 0 bases from V and 7 from J, leaving 9 bases between them.

The gene calls are TRBV7-2 and TRBJ1-2; D is undetermined. Germline CDR1 reads SGHTA; CDR2 reads FQGNSA. Trimming removed 7 bases at V and 3 bases at J, with 12 bases between. CDR3 size: 13 residues. The CDR3 loop is CASTSWAYYGYTF. The CDR3 nucleotides are TGTGCCAGCACCTCTTGGGCTTACTATGGCTACACCTTC.

The chain links TRBV10-3 to TRBJ1-4, with no clear D. This CDR3 is 15 amino acids long. V was clipped by 0 bases and J by 7 bases, with 12 bases between them. The germline V gene has CDR1 ENHRY and CDR2 SYGVKD. The CDR3 region has the DNA TGTGCCATCAGTGAGTCGGAGGGTGGAGTTGAAAAACTGTTTTTT. This sequence encodes CAISESEGGVEKLFF.